This is a list of T cell receptor beta chains from one sample in a study of shared clonotypes between healthy human individuals. Measured with immunoSEQ multiplex PCR; TCRdb has only the in-frame clones, and not every one. The table records approximately 980,000 clones, less than 85% of them present only once. What was sequenced was memory CD4+ T cells sorted from blood. The receptors were sampled from a young man in good health. Both conserved end residues are trimmed from each CDR3.

V | CDR3
TRBV28 | ASSQGFGGTGELF
TRBV2 | ASSGWASGGLITNEQF
TRBV2 | ASSGSYEQY
TRBV10-3 | AISGGAQETQY
TRBV5-1 | ASSLANYGYT
TRBV20-1 | SAKREYEQY
TRBV19 | ASGLAANTGELF
TRBV14 | ASSSPSETGQRTGELF
TRBV18 | ASSQDRGGGGQPQH
TRBV28 | ASSSVRSSTDTQY
TRBV7-2 | ASSPLAEGATYNEQF
TRBV1 | TSSQVVVGYSGRAYEQY
TRBV27 | ASSSLDIKNSPLH
TRBV6-5 | ASRTSGTYEQY
TRBV19 | ASSMGGAQNIQY
TRBV29-1 | SVVTEGNTIY
TRBV5-1 | ASSLAGNTYEQY
TRBV6-1 | ASSETGGGQPQH
TRBV10-1 | ASPDVARAYYNEQF
TRBV11-2 | ATALAGLYNEQF
TRBV12-2 | ASRLEGTTDTQY
TRBV27 | ASSLYLAGGPGDTQY
TRBV4-1 | ASSHPFGETQY
TRBV9 | ASSQGVSPQETQY
TRBV5-4 | ASSLVGTRDSPLH
TRBV5-1 | ASSLKVEQF
TRBV5-1 | ASSQDGQATDTQY
TRBV5-4 | ASSLRTSGGVNEQF
TRBV25-1 | ASSEYVLTNEKLF
TRBV11-2 | ASSLVWRGEQY
TRBV7-7 | ASSPGLAGEGETQY
TRBV7-2 | ASSGLVYEQY
TRBV6-1 | ATEGGAGYEQY
TRBV6-1 | ASRPDGQGYEQY
TRBV29-1 | SVEDRRTGGRSPLH
TRBV6-5 | ASSYSNRGKEKLF
TRBV9 | ASSVEGRGPYNEQF
TRBV30 | AWSVPGQGREQY
TRBV9 | ASRKTGTGDSPYGYT
TRBV5-1 | ASSLDGTGYNEQF
TRBV2 | ASSEDGRRTDTQY
TRBV29-1 | TISLGNTIY
TRBV28 | ASSLGNSPLH
TRBV27 | ASSSLGQGSSYNEQF
TRBV5-1 | ASSLVSRQGVSYEQY
TRBV5-1 | ASSLPLTGELF
TRBV7-8 | ASSFRDRVGSVTYEQY
TRBV7-9 | ASSPDLGAYEQY
TRBV9 | ASSVGTGGYGYT
TRBV7-2 | ASSRGPSPAEQY
TRBV14 | ASSQDPNRGGYT
TRBV5-1 | ASSSNTGTGGTEAF
TRBV30 | AWSGVGNEQY
TRBV28 | ASSSQAGNSYNEQF
TRBV19 | ASKPGQHLSGNTIY
TRBV18 | ASSPLSNTEAF
TRBV6-5 | ASSPTSYEQY